A single T cell receptor (beta chain) is shown here with its context. No antigen is known for it. There are no base qualities to consult, and no much larger clone falls within one base. This entry comes from a study of T cells in Graves' hyperthyroidism and ophthalmopathy (dated by TCRdb to the late 2010s). For context, the study as a whole: Peripheral blood was sampled at the time of initial diagnosis, prior to any treatment. For training and testing, the 100 or so patients in the discovery cohort were randomly divided in a 7:3 ratio. TCR V-J signatures able to tell the groups apart were searched for in a discovery cohort of 100 patients, of whom roughly 42 had Graves' ophthalmopathy and about 60 had stable Graves' hyperthyroidism. An independent validation cohort of 18 to 20 hyperthyroidism patients and about 15 patients who later progressed to ophthalmopathy tested prospective prediction of ophthalmopathy. Once sampling was done, hyperthyroidism patients were given methimazole at a starting dose of 30 mg daily, whereas ophthalmopathy patients were given high-dose intravenous methylprednisolone. Thyroid tissue and blood T-cell repertoires from about 6 Graves' hyperthyroidism patients were also compared in the study. The paper describes TCR Vbeta CDR3 sequencing of 135 peripheral blood samples, made up of approximately 40 ophthalmopathy patients, approximately 76 hyperthyroidism patients and about 17 progressor patients. The study at large found these results: In validation, the model predicted progression to ophthalmopathy a median of about 5.9 months before onset, with approximately 68% sensitivity and 72.22% specificity. Blood samples also contained most of the expanded thyroid clonotypes (frequency above 0.001), which suggests that blood repertoires may reflect thyroid immune responses. Sample size was not statistically predetermined, and blinding of investigators to group allocation was not performed. A model built on a 13 V-J signature distinguished ophthalmopathy from stable hyperthyroidism, reaching around 90% sensitivity and around 82% specificity in cross-validation and 80%/75% in testing.

The trim is 2 bases for V and 6 bases for J, with a gap of 10 bases between the germline ends. Measured from the cysteine to the phenylalanine, the CDR3 is 13 residues long. CDR3 DNA is the only sequence kept; it has 39 bases, read in frame from the first base. CDR1 and CDR2 were assigned from the germline V gene as SNHLY and FYNNEI. Moderately to severely active disease, a Clinical Activity Score of at least 3, a NOSPECS grade of at least 4, and a duration under 3 months were present in ophthalmopathy patients. Exclusion was applied to patients with uncontrolled infections, other autoimmune diseases, pregnancy or lactation. Diagnoses were based on clinical symptoms, serum thyroxine and TRAb, thyroid ultrasound and orbital computed tomography. PBMCs were isolated from approximately 10 ml of fresh peripheral blood by Ficoll-Paque density gradient centrifugation. Total RNA was extracted using Trizol reagent, and RNA quality was assessed on an Agilent 2100 Bioanalyzer.

The TCR beta CDR3 regions were amplified from the RNA transcripts. The TCR CDR3 was subjected to a first round of RT-PCR using the HTBI primer set and the Qiagen OneStep RT-PCR kit. A second multiplex PCR round built the libraries, followed by size selection and purification. Libraries were sequenced paired-end with 100 bp reads on an Illumina HiSeq2000. The paper's data handling went like this. SOAPnuke was used to process the raw data, removing reads that contained adapters or uncalled bases, had a mean Phred below 15, or lacked an exact match to the constant primer or identifier. COPE v1.2.5 was used to merge the high-quality paired reads, and each unique nucleotide sequence was defined as a clonotype. Clonotypes were aligned to IMGT TRBV, TRBD and TRBJ reference segments using MiTCR v1.1. The analysis was restricted to V-J combinations with a frequency above 0.0001, which together covered just over 99% of the repertoires. A TCS score was defined as the ratio between F50 (clonal expansion) and ExV (chaos), using BLOSUM62-based TCRdist between CDR3 peptides within each V-J. Welch's t-statistics and random forest reduced approximately 520 V-J features to 13, which were used in a naive Bayes classifier (R e1071). The public reads were reanalyzed by TCRdb: fastp trimming at Q25, MiXCR alignment, in-frame beta chains only. Rows with one shared CDR3 protein collapse into an entry with the most common genes and DNA. The V and J calls reflect TCRdb's pipeline rather than the authors' work. The sample table holds more than 300,000 distinct CDR3 sequences, of which about 18% were seen once. The ten largest account for over 35% of the sample.

The specimen sequenced was blood. Recombination connected TRBV2 to TRBJ1-2; there is no confident call for the D gene. This TCR was recovered from a man aged 18-30 years with Graves' ophthalmopathy. The encoded CDR3 is CASSEQDFDGYTF. The nucleotide sequence reads TGTGCCAGCAGTGAACAGGATTTTGATGGCTACACCTTC.